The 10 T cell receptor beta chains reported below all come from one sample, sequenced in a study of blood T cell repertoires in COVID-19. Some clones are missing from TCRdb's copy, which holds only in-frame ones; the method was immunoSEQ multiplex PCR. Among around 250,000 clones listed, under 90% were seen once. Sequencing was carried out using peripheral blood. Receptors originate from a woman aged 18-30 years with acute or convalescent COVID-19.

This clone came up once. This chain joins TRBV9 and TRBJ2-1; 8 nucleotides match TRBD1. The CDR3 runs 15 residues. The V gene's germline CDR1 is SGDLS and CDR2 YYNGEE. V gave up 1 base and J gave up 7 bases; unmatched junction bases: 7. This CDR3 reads CASSVSPTGENEQFF. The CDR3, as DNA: TGTGCCAGCAGCGTATCTCCGACAGGGGAGAATGAGCAGTTCTTC. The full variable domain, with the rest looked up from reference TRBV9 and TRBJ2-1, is DSGVTQTPKHLITATGQRVTLRCSPRSGDLSVYWYQQSLDQGLQFLIQYYNGEERAKGNILERFSAQQFPDLHSELNLSSLELGDSALYFCASSVSPTGENEQFFGPGTRLTVL.

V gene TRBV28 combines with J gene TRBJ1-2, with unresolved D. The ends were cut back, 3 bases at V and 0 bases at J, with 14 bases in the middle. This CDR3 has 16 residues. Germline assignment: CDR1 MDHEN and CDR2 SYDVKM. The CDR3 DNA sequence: TGTGCCAGCAGTTTCCCCCCGGCTACAGCTAACTATGGCTACACCTTC. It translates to CASSFPPATANYGYTF.

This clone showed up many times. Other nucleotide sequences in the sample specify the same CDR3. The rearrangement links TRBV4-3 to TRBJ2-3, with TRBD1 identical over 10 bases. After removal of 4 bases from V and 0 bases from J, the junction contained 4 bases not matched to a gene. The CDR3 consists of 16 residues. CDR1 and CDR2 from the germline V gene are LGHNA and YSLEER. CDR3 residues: CASSRGDRGSTDTQYF. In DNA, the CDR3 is TGCGCCAGCAGCCGGGGGGACAGGGGAAGCACAGATACGCAGTATTTT.

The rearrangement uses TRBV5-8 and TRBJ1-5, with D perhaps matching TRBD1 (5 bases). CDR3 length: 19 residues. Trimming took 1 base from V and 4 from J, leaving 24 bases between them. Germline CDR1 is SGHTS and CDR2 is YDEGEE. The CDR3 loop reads CASSLIFVRARGGNQPQHF. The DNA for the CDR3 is TGTGCCAGCAGCTTGATTTTCGTCCGAGCGAGGGGAGGTAATCAGCCCCAGCATTTT.

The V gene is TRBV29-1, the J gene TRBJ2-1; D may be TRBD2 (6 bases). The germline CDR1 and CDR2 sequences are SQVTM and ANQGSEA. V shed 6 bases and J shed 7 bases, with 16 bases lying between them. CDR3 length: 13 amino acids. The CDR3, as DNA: TGCAGCGTCTCGCGGGACTTCGTAAATGAGCAGTTCTTC. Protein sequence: CSVSRDFVNEQFF.

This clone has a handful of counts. For the CDR3, the DNA is TGTGCCAGCAGTTCACAGGGGATGGTGGCTGAAGCTTTCTTT. Amino acid sequence: CASSSQGMVAEAFF. This chain joins TRBV28 and TRBJ1-1; 7 bases match TRBD1. With 4 bases clipped from V and 6 bases from J, the junction kept 8 bases outside the gene matches. Germline values: CDR1 MDHEN, CDR2 SYDVKM. The CDR3 runs 14 residues.

For the CDR3, the DNA is TGTGCCAGCAGTGAAGCTCTTAGCAATCAGCCCCAGCATTTT. Translated: CASSEALSNQPQHF. The genes are TRBV2 and TRBJ1-5; the D is unclear. In germline, CDR1 is SNHLY, CDR2 FYNNEI. This CDR3 contains 14 residues. Trimming took off 0 bases at V and 0 bases at J, with 3 bases between the two ends.

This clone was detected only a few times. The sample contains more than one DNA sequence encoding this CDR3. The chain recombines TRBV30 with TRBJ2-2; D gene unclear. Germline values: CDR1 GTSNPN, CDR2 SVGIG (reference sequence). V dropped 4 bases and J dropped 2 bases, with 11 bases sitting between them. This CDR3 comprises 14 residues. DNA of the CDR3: TGTGCCTGGATTCGCCAGGTCAACACCGGGGAGCTGTTTTTT. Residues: CAWIRQVNTGELFF.

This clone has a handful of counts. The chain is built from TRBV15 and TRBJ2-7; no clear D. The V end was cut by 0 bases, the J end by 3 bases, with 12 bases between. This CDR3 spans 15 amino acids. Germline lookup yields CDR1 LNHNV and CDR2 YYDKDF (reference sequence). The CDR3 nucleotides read TGTGCCACCAGCAGAGAGGCCAGTAGACTCTACGAGCAGTACTTC. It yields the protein CATSREASRLYEQYF.

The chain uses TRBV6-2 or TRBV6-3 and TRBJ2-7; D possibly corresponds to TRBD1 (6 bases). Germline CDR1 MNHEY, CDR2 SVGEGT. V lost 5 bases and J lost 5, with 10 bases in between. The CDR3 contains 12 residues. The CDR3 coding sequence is TGTGCCAGCAGTCTGGACAGACACGAGCAGTACTTC. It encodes CASSLDRHEQYF.